A single sample gave rise to the 20 T cell receptor beta chains below, sequenced in a study of Tregs in tolerant kidney transplant recipients. Clones were sequenced by immunoSEQ multiplex PCR, and TCRdb holds only the in-frame ones, with some missing. The table gives some 52,000 clones; the top ten clones make up under 0.9% of it. Sequenced material: CD4+ T cells from blood, taken before the transplant. The receptors shown here come from a human donor who received a combined kidney and bone marrow transplant.

Points on this clone: Read sequence stops 3 residues before the CDR3 end, and the germline J gene provides the missing end. The chain combines TRBV20-1 with TRBJ2-3; 7 bases agree with TRBD1. Trimming removed 6 bases from V and 0 bases from J; junction bases left unmatched: 9. The CDR3 has 15 residues. Germline loops: CDR1 DFQATT, CDR2 SNEGSKA (reference sequence). The CDR3 reads CSAQGGALSTDTQYF. The DNA read from the CDR3 is TGCAGTGCCCAAGGGGGCGCGTTAAGCACAGATACG.

A word on this clone: The read ends 3 residues before the CDR3 terminus; that terminus is restored from the germline J gene. This chain joins TRBV6-1 and TRBJ2-7; 11 bases agree with TRBD2. The CDR3 is made up of 14 amino acids. Germline-derived CDR1 and CDR2 are MNHNS and SASEGT. J was trimmed by 4 bases and V by 4 bases; bases with no gene match: 3. The CDR3 loop reads CASSASSGGYEQYF. The CDR3 bases that were read are TGTGCCAGCAGTGCTTCTAGCGGGGGGTACGAG.

As regards this clone: The read gets to within 3 residues of the CDR3 end, and the germline J gene fills in the rest. The gene calls are TRBV7-8 and TRBJ2-3, with TRBD2 matching 10 bases. In germline, CDR1 is SGHVS, CDR2 FQNEAQ. The CDR3 totals 15 residues. J gave up 6 bases and V 2 bases, and 5 bases lay outside the gene matches. Here the CDR3 reads CASSLPLAGVDTQYF. CDR3 DNA, as far as it was read: TGTGCCAGCAGCTTACCCCTAGCGGGGGTCGATACG.

In regard to this clone: The read finishes 3 residues shy of the CDR3 end, and the germline J gene is used to complete it. The chain links TRBV5-1 to TRBJ1-2, with 7 bases fitting TRBD1. The CDR3 is 15 residues long. Germline V gives CDR1 SGHRS, CDR2 YFSETQ. CDR3 bases read: TGCGCCAGCAGCCCCGGCGTGGGGACAGTGGGCGGC. Translated, it gives CASSPGVGTVGG. The whole CDR3 protein reads CASSPGVGTVGGYTF.

The CDR3 here is CASLHPGDEKLFF. The sequenced part of the CDR3 DNA is TGTGCCAGCCTCCACCCAGGGGATGAAAAA. The chain uses TRBV18 and TRBJ1-4, with D tentatively TRBD1 (6 bases). The DNA ends 3 residues before the CDR3 does, and the rest of the CDR3 is filled in from the germline J gene. The germline V gene encodes CDR1 KGHSH and CDR2 LQKENI. This CDR3 contains 13 residues. Trimming took off 8 bases at V and 6 bases at J, with 13 bases between the two ends.

Here the CDR3 reads CAWTLGGARYSPLHF. The sequenced CDR3 bases are TGTGCCTGGACCCTGGGGGGGGCGCGTTATTCACCC. The rearrangement links TRBV30 to TRBJ1-6, with D perhaps matching TRBD1 (6 bases). The read halts 3 residues ahead of the CDR3 end, with the missing end drawn from the germline J gene. The CDR3 is made up of 15 amino acids. Germline V lookup: CDR1 GTSNPN, CDR2 SVGIG (reference sequence). V shed 4 bases and J shed 8 bases, with 18 bases lying between them.

A word on this clone: The read ends 3 residues before the CDR3 terminus; that terminus is restored from the germline J gene. V usage is TRBV18 and J usage is TRBJ2-1; D is possibly TRBD1 (6 bases). Germline V gene data show CDR1 as KGHSH and CDR2 as LQKENI. With 3 bases removed from V and 4 bases from J, the gap between germline ends came to 10 bases. The CDR3 totals 14 residues. The sequenced part of the CDR3 DNA is TGTGCCAGCTCACCTGCCACAGGGTACAATGAG. Translating it yields CASSPATGYNE. In full, the CDR3 reads CASSPATGYNEQFF.

The part of the CDR3 DNA that was read is TGTGCCAGCAGCTTACCAGGGGGGTTTGAC. Protein: CASSLPGGFD. The whole CDR3 sequence reads CASSLPGGFDYTF. This sequence joins TRBV7-9 and TRBJ1-2, with TRBD1 identical over 7 bases. The CDR3 goes on 3 residues after the read ends, and that part is filled in from the germline J gene. CDR3 size: 13 residues. Germline V CDR1 and CDR2: SEHNR, FQNEAQ (reference sequence).

Remarks on this clone: Sequencing ends 3 residues short of the CDR3 end; the germline J gene provides the rest. This chain connects TRBV19 to TRBJ1-1; TRBD1 matches 9 bases. V shed 5 bases and J 2 bases; nucleotides not matched to a gene: 12. This CDR3 has 17 residues. Germline CDR1 is LNHDA and CDR2 is SQIVND (reference sequence). The CDR3 sequence is CASSPLIGTGNNTEAFF. CDR3 DNA (partial): TGTGCCAGTAGTCCCCTAATTGGGACAGGGAACAACACTGAA.

In the case of this clone: The read terminates 3 residues ahead of where the CDR3 ends, so the germline J gene completes it. The gene calls are TRBV2 and TRBJ2-3; 8 bases are shared with TRBD2. The germline CDR1 and CDR2 sequences are SNHLY and FYNNEI. This CDR3 comprises 15 residues. Germline trimming cut 4 bases from V and 1 base from J; bases unmatched to any gene: 4. CDR3 loop: CASSGISGGTDTQYF. The CDR3 bases that were read are TGTGCCAGCAGTGGGATTAGCGGGGGCACAGATACG.

Worth noting for this clone: The DNA ends 3 residues before the CDR3 does, and the rest of the CDR3 is filled in from the germline J gene. The chain employs TRBV18 and TRBJ2-3; TRBD2 matches at 9 bases. This CDR3 has 16 residues. Germline V gives CDR1 KGHSH, CDR2 LQKENI. Trimming took 3 bases from V and 2 from J; bases not matched to a gene: 6. The CDR3 protein is CASSPLAGSPTDTQYF. Partial CDR3 DNA: TGTGCCAGCTCACCCCTAGCGGGGTCACCCACAGATACG.

Details on this clone: Coverage ceases 3 residues before the CDR3 finishes, and the germline J gene fills in the end. The chain has TRBV29-1 and TRBJ1-5, with 8 bases that match TRBD1. The ends lost 7 bases at V and 6 bases at J; junction bases unmatched: 8. This CDR3 is built from 13 residues. Looked up from germline, CDR1 is SQVTM and CDR2 is ANQGSEA. CDR3 in amino acids: CSASTGAAQPQHF. The part of the CDR3 DNA that was read is TGCAGCGCGTCGACAGGGGCGGCTCAGCCC.

Details on this clone: With the read ending 3 residues before the CDR3 end, the germline J gene is used to fill in that end. The V call is TRBV30, the J call TRBJ2-7; possibly TRBD1 for D (5 bases). Germline CDR1 and CDR2: GTSNPN and SVGIG (reference sequence). V shed 5 bases and J shed 5 bases, with 10 bases lying between them. The CDR3 is 11 residues long. CDR3: CAWAGFDEQYF. The DNA read from the CDR3 is TGTGCCTGGGCAGGGTTTGACGAG.

Turning to this clone: The read halts 3 residues ahead of the CDR3 end, with the missing end drawn from the germline J gene. This rearrangement joins TRBV6-2 or TRBV6-3 to TRBJ2-2, with D possibly TRBD1 on 5 matching bases. The CDR3 length is 13 residues. The V and J ends lost 8 bases and 3 bases respectively, with 10 bases between them. Germline values: CDR1 MNHEY, CDR2 SVGEGT. Partial CDR3 DNA: TGTGCCAGCTCCATCAGGGACACCGGGGAG. Translated: CASSIRDTGE. The complete CDR3 reads CASSIRDTGELFF.

About this clone: The read is 3 residues too short to cover the CDR3 end, so that end is filled in from the germline J gene. This chain joins TRBV19 and TRBJ1-2; 9 bases line up with TRBD1. The J segment lost 3 bases and the V segment lost 5 bases, leaving 7 bases of the junction unmatched. CDR3 length equals 15 residues. CDR1 is LNHDA and CDR2 is SQIVND in the germline V gene (reference sequence). This CDR3 is CASSPDRGSYYGYTF. The sequenced CDR3 bases are TGTGCCAGTAGTCCCGACAGGGGGTCCTACTATGGC.

With respect to this clone: The sequence runs out 3 residues before the end of the CDR3; the remainder is reconstructed from the germline J gene. The chain links TRBV19 to TRBJ1-1; TRBD1 agrees at 9 bases. Losses at the gene ends were 9 bases for V and 5 bases for J; bases not matched to a gene: 10. CDR3 length: 14 residues. In germline, CDR1 is LNHDA, CDR2 SQIVND (reference sequence). CDR3: CASKPGQGRTEAFF. The covered CDR3 bases are TGTGCCAGCAAGCCGGGACAGGGCAGAACTGAA.

As regards this clone: Coverage ceases 3 residues before the CDR3 finishes, and the germline J gene fills in the end. The chain joins TRBV5-6 to TRBJ1-2; D unresolved. This CDR3 has 13 residues. CDR1 and CDR2 (germline): SGHDT, YYEEEE. V lost 0 bases and J 5 bases, leaving 8 bases between the germline ends. The DNA read from the CDR3 is TGTGCCAGCAGCTTGGATCCCCCGTATGGC. This translates into CASSLDPPYG. The full CDR3 is CASSLDPPYGYTF.

Note on this clone: The read falls 3 residues short of the CDR3 end, and the missing part is taken from the germline J gene. The chain has TRBV10-2 and TRBJ2-3; possibly TRBD2 for D (5 bases). The CDR3 has 15 residues. The V and J ends lost 3 bases and 1 base respectively, with 11 bases between them. From germline, CDR1 is WSHSY and CDR2 SAAADI. The CDR3 protein is CASSDLALGTDTQYF. The covered CDR3 bases are TGCGCCAGCAGTGATCTAGCCCTTGGCACAGATACG.

A word on this clone: Read coverage stops 3 residues before the CDR3 terminus; the germline J gene supplies the remainder. This chain uses TRBV5-5 with TRBJ1-2; D is unclear. V was trimmed by 8 bases and J by 0 bases, leaving 8 bases between them. CDR3 length: 12 amino acids. Germline V lookup: CDR1 SGHKS, CDR2 YYEKEE (reference sequence). The part of the CDR3 DNA that was read is TGTGCCAGTTCGAGGGCTAACTATGGC. Translated, it gives CASSRANYG. The whole CDR3 sequence reads CASSRANYGYTF.

As regards this clone: With the read ending 3 residues before the CDR3 end, the germline J gene is used to fill in that end. The chain combines TRBV19 with TRBJ2-7; TRBD2 agrees at 9 bases. V dropped 4 bases and J dropped 2; count of bases not matched to a gene: 21. In germline, CDR1 is LNHDA, CDR2 SQIVND (reference sequence). This CDR3 contains 20 residues. The DNA read from the CDR3 is TGTGCCAGTAGTAGGCCGCTGGGGGGGTCAAGACTAGCGGCTACCTACGAG. Amino acid sequence: CASSRPLGGSRLAATYE. The CDR3 as a whole reads CASSRPLGGSRLAATYEQYF. The whole variable domain, remainder taken from reference TRBV19 and TRBJ2-7, is DGGITQSPKYLFRKEGQNVTLSCEQNLNHDAMYWYRQDPGQGLRLIYYSQIVNDFQKGDIAEGYSVSREKKESFPLTVTSAQKNPTAFYLCASSRPLGGSRLAATYEQYFGPGTRLTVT.